The 23 T cell receptor beta chains listed next were all sequenced from one sample in a study of T cells after somatic rescue of genetic block. Some clones are missing from TCRdb's copy, which holds only in-frame ones; the method was immunoSEQ multiplex PCR. Among roughly 110,000 clones listed, 75% to 95% were seen once. Sequenced material: peripheral blood mononuclear cells (PBMCs). The receptors originated from a woman aged 18-35 years.

The V gene is TRBV4-2, the J gene TRBJ1-5; 8 nucleotides match TRBD1. J was trimmed by 5 bases and V by 2 bases; bases with no gene match: 5. Germline V gene data show CDR1 as LGHNA and CDR2 as YNFKEQ. This CDR3 is 15 amino acids long. CDR3 coding DNA: TGTGCCAGCAGCCAATACATACAGGGGGATCAGCCCCAGCATTTT. Amino acids: CASSQYIQGDQPQHF.

The genes are TRBV11-2 and TRBJ2-4, with D possibly being TRBD1 or TRBD2 (7 bases each). The CDR3 runs 18 residues. The germline V gene has CDR1 SGHAT and CDR2 FQNNGV. Trimming removed 5 bases from V and 2 bases from J, with 22 bases in between. Written as DNA, the CDR3 is TGTGCCAGCAGCCCCCTAAAGAACAGGGGAGGGTCCAAAAACATTCAGTACTTC. It specifies CASSPLKNRGGSKNIQYF.

The V gene is TRBV7-2, the J gene TRBJ1-4; a weak D match, TRBD1 (5 bases). The CDR3 sequence is 15 residues long. Looked up from germline, CDR1 is SGHTA and CDR2 is FQGNSA. V was clipped by 5 bases and J by 7 bases, with 17 bases between them. CDR3 protein: CASSLDGGSSEKLFF. DNA of the CDR3: TGTGCCAGCAGCCTCGATGGGGGTTCAAGTGAAAAACTGTTTTTT.

Concerning this clone: A junction end diverges from the germline sequence, so it may reflect a read error. This same CDR3 is encoded by further DNA sequences in the sample. The chain recombines TRBV5-6 with TRBJ2-7; D gene ambiguous. Germline V lookup: CDR1 SGHDT, CDR2 YYEEEE. The CDR3 runs 13 residues. DNA for the CDR3: TGTGCCAGCAGCTTGGGCACGCACTACGAGCAGTACTTT. Translated: CASSLGTHYEQYF.

The gene calls are TRBV21-1 and TRBJ2-1. TRBV21-1 represents a pseudogene. This CDR3 is built from 16 residues. The CDR3 here is CASSEALGGSYNEQFF. In DNA, the CDR3 is TGTGCCAGCAGCGAGGCTTTAGGGGGGTCCTACAATGAGCAGTTCTTC.

The V gene is TRBV28, the J gene TRBJ1-2; D might be TRBD1 (5 bases). The germline CDR1 and CDR2 sequences are MDHEN and SYDVKM. The V end was cut by 3 bases, the J end by 8 bases, with 19 bases between. The CDR3 loop spans 15 amino acids. The CDR3 loop reads CASSFVTAGTGGYTF. The CDR3 nucleotides are TGTGCCAGCAGTTTCGTTACGGCCGGGACGGGAGGCTACACCTTC.

V is TRBV9 and J is TRBJ2-7, with D tentatively TRBD2 (6 bases). Trimming removed 3 bases from V and 4 bases from J, with 14 bases in between. The length of the CDR3 is 14 residues. CDR1 is SGDLS, CDR2 YYNGEE, per germline. As DNA, the CDR3 is TGTGCCAGCAGCGCATCCAGGGACTGGTACGAGCAGTACTTC. Protein sequence: CASSASRDWYEQYF. Supplemented by reference TRBV9 and TRBJ2-7, the full variable domain reads DSGVTQTPKHLITATGQRVTLRCSPRSGDLSVYWYQQSLDQGLQFLIQYYNGEERAKGNILERFSAQQFPDLHSELNLSSLELGDSALYFCASSASRDWYEQYFGPGTRLTVT.

The V and J genes are TRBV7-9 and TRBJ2-5; D unresolved. Germline CDR1 SEHNR, CDR2 FQNEAQ (reference sequence). This CDR3 has 14 amino acids. With 6 bases removed from V and 1 base from J, the gap between germline ends came to 12 bases. This CDR3 is CASRAWTSQETQYF. DNA for the CDR3: TGTGCCAGCAGGGCTTGGACGAGCCAAGAGACCCAGTACTTC.

The J gene is TRBJ1-6, the V gene TRBV16; D is ambiguous. The V end lost 2 bases, the J end lost 10 bases, and 6 bases lay between the germline ends. This CDR3 contains 12 residues. In germline, CDR1 is KGHSY, CDR2 FQNENV. The CDR3: CASSQPESPLHF. The CDR3 region has the DNA TGTGCCAGCAGCCAACCCGAGTCACCCCTCCACTTT.

This chain connects TRBV28 to TRBJ1-6; D possibly corresponds to TRBD1 (5 bases). The V gene's germline CDR1 is MDHEN and CDR2 SYDVKM. The CDR3 runs 14 residues. Trimming removed 2 bases at V and 7 bases at J, with 9 bases between. Here the CDR3 DNA reads TGTGCCAGCAGTTTAGGACAAAACAATTCACCCCTCCACTTT. Residues: CASSLGQNNSPLHF.

The genes are TRBV19 and TRBJ1-5; D may be TRBD1 (5 bases). The CDR3 length is 13 residues. Per the germline V gene, CDR1 is LNHDA and CDR2 is SQIVND (reference sequence). Trimming pared 3 bases from V and 11 bases from J, leaving 14 bases between. The CDR3, as DNA: TGTGCCAGTAGTATCAGGGTGGGTACGACCCAGCATTTT. Residues: CASSIRVGTTQHF.

V usage is TRBV11-2 and J usage is TRBJ1-5; weak D call: TRBD1 (6 bases). This CDR3 is 14 amino acids long. Germline V gene lookup returns CDR1 SGHAT and CDR2 FQNNGV. Trimming shortened V by 6 bases and J by 5 bases, and 14 bases separated the two germline ends. CDR3 sequence: CASSIGGAHQPQHF. CDR3 bases: TGTGCCAGCAGTATCGGGGGGGCGCATCAGCCCCAGCATTTT.

Only one count was recorded for this clone. This chain uses TRBV27 with TRBJ2-3; D perhaps matches TRBD2 (5 bases). This CDR3 has 14 amino acids. The V end lost 2 bases, the J end lost 1 base, and 7 bases lay between the germline ends. Germline CDR1 reads MNHEY; CDR2 reads SMNVEV (reference sequence). CDR3 region: CASSLAGGTDTQYF. The CDR3 nucleotides are TGTGCCAGCAGTTTAGCGGGTGGCACAGATACGCAGTATTTT.

The chain joins TRBV9 to TRBJ2-1; 7 positions agree with TRBD1. With V trimmed by 0 bases and J by 7 bases, 7 bases remained unmatched. Germline-derived CDR1 and CDR2 are SGDLS and YYNGEE. The CDR3 extends over 15 amino acids. Here the CDR3 DNA reads TGTGCCAGCAGCGTAGTGGGGGACAGACTTAATGAGCAGTTCTTC. This gives the protein CASSVVGDRLNEQFF.

The rearrangement uses TRBV7-2 and TRBJ1-4; D gene ambiguous. Germline V gene data show CDR1 as SGHTA and CDR2 as FQGNSA. The CDR3 consists of 15 residues. The germline V and J ends were trimmed by 1 base and 8 bases, with 14 bases remaining between them. The CDR3 here is CASSLGYRDEEKLFF. The CDR3 region has the DNA TGTGCCAGCAGCTTAGGGTATAGGGATGAGGAAAAACTGTTTTTT.

This chain links TRBV27 with TRBJ1-5, with 7 bases fitting TRBD1. The CDR3 has 13 residues. In germline, CDR1 is MNHEY, CDR2 SMNVEV (reference sequence). J gave up 6 bases and V 2 bases, and 1 base lay outside the gene matches. CDR3 nucleotide sequence: TGTGCCAGCAGTTTAGGACAGGTTCAGCCCCAGCATTTT. Its translation: CASSLGQVQPQHF.

J is TRBJ2-1 and V is TRBV7-2, with D perhaps TRBD1 (5 bases). V was trimmed by 1 base and J by 15 bases, leaving 16 bases between them. This CDR3 comprises 13 residues. Per germline, CDR1 SGHTA and CDR2 FQGNSA. The CDR3 sequence is CASSLELTGRAFF. The CDR3, as DNA: TGTGCCAGCAGCTTAGAGCTCACGGGCAGGGCGTTCTTC. The full variable domain, with the rest looked up from reference TRBV7-2 and TRBJ2-1, is GAGVSQSPSNKVTEKGKDVELRCDPISGHTALYWYRQSLGQGLEFLIYFQGNSAPDKSGLPSDRFSAERTGGSVSTLTIQRTQQEDSAVYLCASSLELTGRAFFGPGTRLTVL.

This clone has a single count. The V call is TRBV6-5, the J call TRBJ1-1, with unresolved D. Germline CDR1 reads MNHEY; CDR2 reads SVGAGI. V gave up 0 bases and J gave up 1 base, with 12 bases separating them. The CDR3 is 16 amino acids. CDR3 sequence reads: CASSYSVGQANTEAFF. The CDR3 nucleotides read TGTGCCAGCAGTTACTCAGTGGGCCAGGCGAACACTGAAGCTTTCTTT.

In the case of this clone: The sample carries other DNA sequences with the same CDR3. This chain uses TRBV7-3 with TRBJ2-5; D possibly corresponds to TRBD2 (6 bases). The CDR3 extends over 14 amino acids. Germline CDR1 and CDR2: SGHTA and FQGTGA. The V and J ends lost 5 bases and 5 bases respectively, with 15 bases between them. The CDR3 sequence: CASSPGGPGETQYF. The CDR3, as DNA: TGTGCCAGCAGCCCCGGGGGACCGGGGGAGACCCAGTACTTC.

The chain recombines TRBV5-1 with TRBJ1-6; TRBD1 matches at 7 bases. J was trimmed by 7 bases and V by 3 bases; bases with no gene match: 13. Germline loops: CDR1 SGHRS, CDR2 YFSETQ. The CDR3 is 17 amino acids. The CDR3 loop reads CASSSKQGTNPNSPLHF. The DNA for the CDR3 is TGCGCCAGCAGCTCAAAACAGGGGACGAATCCCAATTCACCCCTCCACTTT. Looking up the rest from reference TRBV5-1 and TRBJ1-6 gives the full variable domain: KAGVTQTPRYLIKTRGQQVTLSCSPISGHRSVSWYQQTPGQGLQFLFEYFSETQRNKGNFPGRFSGRQFSNSRSEMNVSTLELGDSALYLCASSSKQGTNPNSPLHFGNGTRLTVT.

V gene TRBV19 combines with J gene TRBJ2-5; D might be TRBD1 (6 bases). Germline V gene sequence: CDR1 LNHDA, CDR2 SQIVND (reference sequence). V was trimmed by 0 bases and J by 0 bases, leaving 17 bases between them. The CDR3 length is 18 residues. The CDR3: CASSIEGPGHSYQETQYF. The CDR3 DNA sequence: TGTGCCAGTAGTATAGAGGGGCCGGGACACTCGTACCAAGAGACCCAGTACTTC.

The V gene is TRBV7-9, the J gene TRBJ2-5; tentatively, D is TRBD1 (6 bases). The last part of the DNA fits TRBJ2-7 better; the J call may be wrong. CDR1 and CDR2 from the germline V gene are SEHNR and FQNEAQ (reference sequence). The length of the CDR3 is 13 residues. The CDR3 sequence is CASSSRDTYEQYF. DNA of the CDR3: TGTGCCAGCAGTTCCCGGGACACATACGAGCAGTACTTC.

The rearrangement uses TRBV5-1 and TRBJ1-4, with D unclear. Trimming stripped 0 bases from V and 5 bases from J, with 11 bases between. Germline-derived CDR1 and CDR2 are SGHRS and YFSETQ. CDR3 length equals 15 residues. This chain's CDR3 is CASSLGVVVNEKLFF. CDR3 DNA sequence: TGCGCCAGCAGCTTGGGGGTGGTAGTCAATGAAAAACTGTTTTTT.